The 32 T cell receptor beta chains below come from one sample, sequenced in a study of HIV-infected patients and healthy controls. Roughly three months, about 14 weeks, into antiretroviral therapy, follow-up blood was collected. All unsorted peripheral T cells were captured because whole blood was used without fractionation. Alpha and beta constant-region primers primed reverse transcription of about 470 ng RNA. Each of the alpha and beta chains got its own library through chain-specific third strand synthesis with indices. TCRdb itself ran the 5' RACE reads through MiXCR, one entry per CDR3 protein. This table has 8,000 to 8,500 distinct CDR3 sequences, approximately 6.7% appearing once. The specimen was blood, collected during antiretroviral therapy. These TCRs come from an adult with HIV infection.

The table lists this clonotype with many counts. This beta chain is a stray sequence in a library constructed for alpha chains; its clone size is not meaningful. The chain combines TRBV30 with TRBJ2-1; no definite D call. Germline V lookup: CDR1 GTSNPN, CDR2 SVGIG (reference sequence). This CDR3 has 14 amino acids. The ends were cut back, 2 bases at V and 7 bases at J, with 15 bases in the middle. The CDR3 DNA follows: TGTGCCTGGAGTCCTCTCGTCAATGGGAATGAGCAGTTCTTC. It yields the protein CAWSPLVNGNEQFF.

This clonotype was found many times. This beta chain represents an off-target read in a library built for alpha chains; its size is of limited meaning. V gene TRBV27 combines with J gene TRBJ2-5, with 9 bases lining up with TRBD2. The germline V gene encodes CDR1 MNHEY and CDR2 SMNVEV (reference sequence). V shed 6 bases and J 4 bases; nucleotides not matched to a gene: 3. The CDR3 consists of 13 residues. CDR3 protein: CASRTSGSETQYF. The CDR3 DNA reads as TGTGCCAGCAGGACTAGCGGTTCAGAGACCCAGTACTTC.

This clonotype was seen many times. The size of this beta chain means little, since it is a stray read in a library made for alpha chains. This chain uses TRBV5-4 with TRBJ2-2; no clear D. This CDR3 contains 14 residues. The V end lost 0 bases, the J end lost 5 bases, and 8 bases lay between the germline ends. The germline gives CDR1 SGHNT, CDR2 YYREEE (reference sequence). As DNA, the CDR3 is TGTGCCAGCAGCTTGGAGGCCAGTACCGGGGAGCTGTTTTTT. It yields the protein CASSLEASTGELFF.

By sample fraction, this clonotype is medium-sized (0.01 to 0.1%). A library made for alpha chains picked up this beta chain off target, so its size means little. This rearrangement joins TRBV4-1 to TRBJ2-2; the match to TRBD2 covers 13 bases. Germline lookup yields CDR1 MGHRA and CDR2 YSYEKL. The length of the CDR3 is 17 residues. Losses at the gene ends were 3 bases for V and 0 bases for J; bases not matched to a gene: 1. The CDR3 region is CASSQGLAGTNTGELFF. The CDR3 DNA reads TGCGCCAGCAGCCAGGGACTAGCGGGGACGAACACCGGGGAGCTGTTTTTT.

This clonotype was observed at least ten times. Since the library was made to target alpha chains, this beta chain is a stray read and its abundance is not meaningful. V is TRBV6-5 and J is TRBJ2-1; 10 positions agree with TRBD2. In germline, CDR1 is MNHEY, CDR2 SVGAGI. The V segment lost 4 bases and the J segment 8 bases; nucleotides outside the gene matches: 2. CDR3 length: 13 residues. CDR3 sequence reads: CASSSLAGDEQFF. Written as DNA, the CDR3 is TGTGCCAGCAGTTCTCTAGCGGGAGATGAGCAGTTCTTC.

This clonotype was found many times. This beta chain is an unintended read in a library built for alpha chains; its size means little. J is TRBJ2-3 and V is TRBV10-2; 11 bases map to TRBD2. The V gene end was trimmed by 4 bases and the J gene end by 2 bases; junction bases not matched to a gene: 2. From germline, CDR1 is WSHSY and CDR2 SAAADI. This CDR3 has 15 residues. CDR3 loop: CASSGLAGLTDTQYF. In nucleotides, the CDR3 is TGCGCCAGCAGTGGACTAGCGGGACTCACAGATACGCAGTATTTT.

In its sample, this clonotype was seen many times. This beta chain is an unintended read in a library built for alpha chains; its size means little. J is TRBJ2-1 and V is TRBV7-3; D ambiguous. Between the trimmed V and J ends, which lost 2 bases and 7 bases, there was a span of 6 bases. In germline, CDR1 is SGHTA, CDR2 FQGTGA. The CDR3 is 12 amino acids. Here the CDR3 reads CASSLGVNEQFF. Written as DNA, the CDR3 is TGTGCCAGCAGCTTAGGTGTTAATGAGCAGTTCTTC.

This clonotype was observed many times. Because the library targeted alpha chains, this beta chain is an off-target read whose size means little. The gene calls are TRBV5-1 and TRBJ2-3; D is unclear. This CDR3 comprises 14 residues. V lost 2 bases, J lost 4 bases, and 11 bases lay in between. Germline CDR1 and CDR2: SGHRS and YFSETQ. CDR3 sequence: CASSLAFTADTQYF. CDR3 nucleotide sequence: TGCGCCAGCAGCTTAGCGTTTACCGCAGATACGCAGTATTTT.

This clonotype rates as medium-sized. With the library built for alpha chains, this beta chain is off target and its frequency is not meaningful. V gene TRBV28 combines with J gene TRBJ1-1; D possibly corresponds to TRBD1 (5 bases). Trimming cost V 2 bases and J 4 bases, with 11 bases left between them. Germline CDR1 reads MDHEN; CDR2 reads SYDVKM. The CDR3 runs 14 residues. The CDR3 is CASSLQGGTTEAFF. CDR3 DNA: TGTGCCAGCAGTTTACAGGGAGGGACCACTGAAGCTTTCTTT.

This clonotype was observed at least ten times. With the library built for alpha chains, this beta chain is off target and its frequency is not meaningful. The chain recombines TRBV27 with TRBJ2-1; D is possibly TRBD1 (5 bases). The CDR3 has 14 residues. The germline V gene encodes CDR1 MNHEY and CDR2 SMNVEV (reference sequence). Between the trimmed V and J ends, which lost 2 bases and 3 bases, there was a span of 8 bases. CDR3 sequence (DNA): TGTGCCAGCAGTTTAAGACAGAACTACAATGAGCAGTTCTTC. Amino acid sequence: CASSLRQNYNEQFF.

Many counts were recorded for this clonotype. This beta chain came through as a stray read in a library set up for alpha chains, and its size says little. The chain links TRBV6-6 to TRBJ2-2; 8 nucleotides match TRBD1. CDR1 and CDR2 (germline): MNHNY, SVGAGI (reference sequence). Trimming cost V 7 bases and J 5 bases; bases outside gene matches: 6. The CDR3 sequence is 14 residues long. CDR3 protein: CASIQGARTGELFF. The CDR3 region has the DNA TGTGCCAGCATCCAGGGGGCGCGGACCGGGGAGCTGTTTTTT.

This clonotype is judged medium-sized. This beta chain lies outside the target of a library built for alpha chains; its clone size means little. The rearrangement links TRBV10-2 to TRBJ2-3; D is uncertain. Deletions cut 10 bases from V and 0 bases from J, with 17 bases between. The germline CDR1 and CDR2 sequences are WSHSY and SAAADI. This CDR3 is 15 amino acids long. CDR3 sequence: CATKNQERSTDTQYF. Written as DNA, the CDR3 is TGCGCCACCAAAAATCAGGAGAGGAGCACAGATACGCAGTATTTT.

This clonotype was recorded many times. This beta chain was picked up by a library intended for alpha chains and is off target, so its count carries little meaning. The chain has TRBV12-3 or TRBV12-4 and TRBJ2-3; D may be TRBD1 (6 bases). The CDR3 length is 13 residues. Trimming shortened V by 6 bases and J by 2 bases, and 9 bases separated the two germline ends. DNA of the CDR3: TGTGCCAGCAGCCAGGGGCACACAGATACGCAGTATTTT. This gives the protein CASSQGHTDTQYF.

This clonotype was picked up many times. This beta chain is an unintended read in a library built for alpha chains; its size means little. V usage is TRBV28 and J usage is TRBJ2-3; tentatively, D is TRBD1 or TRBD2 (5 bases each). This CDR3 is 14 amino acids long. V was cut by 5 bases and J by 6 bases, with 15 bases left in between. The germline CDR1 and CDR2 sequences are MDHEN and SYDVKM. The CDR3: CASSLSEGRDTQYF. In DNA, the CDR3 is TGTGCCAGCAGTCTCAGTGAGGGGCGGGATACGCAGTATTTT.

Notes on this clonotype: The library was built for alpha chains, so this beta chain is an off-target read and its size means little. The CDR3 loop is CSVAGTDTQYF. CDR3 DNA: TGCAGCGTTGCCGGCACAGATACGCAGTATTTT. The V and J genes are TRBV29-1 and TRBJ2-3; D uncertain. The germline CDR1 and CDR2 sequences are SQVTM and ANQGSEA. The CDR3 is 11 amino acids. V dropped 4 bases and J dropped 1 base, with 3 bases sitting between them.

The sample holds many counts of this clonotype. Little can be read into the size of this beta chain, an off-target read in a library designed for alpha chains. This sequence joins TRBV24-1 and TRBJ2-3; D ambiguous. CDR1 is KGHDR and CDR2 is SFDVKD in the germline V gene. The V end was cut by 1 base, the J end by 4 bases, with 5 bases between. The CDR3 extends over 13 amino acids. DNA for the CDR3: TGTGCCACCAGTGATTTAGCGCCAGATACGCAGTATTTT. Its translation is CATSDLAPDTQYF.

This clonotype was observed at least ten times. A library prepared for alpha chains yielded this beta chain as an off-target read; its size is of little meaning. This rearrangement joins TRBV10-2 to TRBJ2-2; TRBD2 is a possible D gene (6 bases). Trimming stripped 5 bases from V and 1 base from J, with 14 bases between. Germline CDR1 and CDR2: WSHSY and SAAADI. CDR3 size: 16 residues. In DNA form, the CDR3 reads TGCGCCAGCAGTTCCTCTAGCGAGCTGAACACCGGGGAGCTGTTTTTT. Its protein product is CASSSSSELNTGELFF.

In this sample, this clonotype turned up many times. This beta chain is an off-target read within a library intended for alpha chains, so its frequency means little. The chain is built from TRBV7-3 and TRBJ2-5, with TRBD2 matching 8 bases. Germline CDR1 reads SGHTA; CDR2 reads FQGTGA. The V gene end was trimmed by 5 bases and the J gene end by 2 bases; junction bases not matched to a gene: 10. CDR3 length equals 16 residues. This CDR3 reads CASSPRVLAEQETQYF. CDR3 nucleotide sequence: TGTGCCAGCAGCCCCCGGGTACTAGCGGAGCAAGAGACCCAGTACTTC.

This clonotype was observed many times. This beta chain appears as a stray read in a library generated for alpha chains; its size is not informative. The CDR3 DNA reads TGTGCCAGCAGTCCGAGAGGGTACGAGCAGTACTTC. Amino acid sequence: CASSPRGYEQYF. J is TRBJ2-7 and V is TRBV12-3 or TRBV12-4; possibly TRBD2 for D (5 bases). The CDR3 contains 12 residues. With 5 bases removed from V and 4 bases from J, the gap between germline ends came to 9 bases.

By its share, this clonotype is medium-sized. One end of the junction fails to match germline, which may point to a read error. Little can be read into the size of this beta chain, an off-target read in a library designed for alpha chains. CDR3 coding DNA: TGCAGCGTTAAAGAGACCCAGTACTTC. This translates into CSVKETQYF. V and J are TRBV29-1 and TRBJ2-5; D unclear. CDR1 and CDR2 from the germline V gene are SQVTM and ANQGSEA. This CDR3 contains 9 residues.

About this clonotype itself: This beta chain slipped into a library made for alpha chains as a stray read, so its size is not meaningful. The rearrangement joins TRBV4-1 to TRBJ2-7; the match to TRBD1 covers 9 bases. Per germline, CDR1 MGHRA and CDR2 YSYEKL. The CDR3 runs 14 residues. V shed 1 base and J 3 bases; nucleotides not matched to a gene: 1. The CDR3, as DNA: TGCGCCAGCAGCCAAGGGACAGGGGACTACGAGCAGTACTTC. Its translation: CASSQGTGDYEQYF.

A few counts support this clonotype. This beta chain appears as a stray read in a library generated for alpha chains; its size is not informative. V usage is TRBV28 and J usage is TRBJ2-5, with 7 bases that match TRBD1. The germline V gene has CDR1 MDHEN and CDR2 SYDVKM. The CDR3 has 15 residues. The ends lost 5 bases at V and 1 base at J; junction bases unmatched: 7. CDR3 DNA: TGTGCCAGCAGTCCTGGACAGGAGATCCAAGAGACCCAGTACTTC. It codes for CASSPGQEIQETQYF.

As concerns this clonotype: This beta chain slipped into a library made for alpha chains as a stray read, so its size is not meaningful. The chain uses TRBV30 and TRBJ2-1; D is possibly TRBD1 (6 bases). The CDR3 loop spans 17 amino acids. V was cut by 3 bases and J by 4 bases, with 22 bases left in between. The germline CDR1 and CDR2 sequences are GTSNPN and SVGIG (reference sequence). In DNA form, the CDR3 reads TGTGCCTGGAGCTTAACTCGGGACACCAGGGCTTACAATGAGCAGTTCTTC. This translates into CAWSLTRDTRAYNEQFF.

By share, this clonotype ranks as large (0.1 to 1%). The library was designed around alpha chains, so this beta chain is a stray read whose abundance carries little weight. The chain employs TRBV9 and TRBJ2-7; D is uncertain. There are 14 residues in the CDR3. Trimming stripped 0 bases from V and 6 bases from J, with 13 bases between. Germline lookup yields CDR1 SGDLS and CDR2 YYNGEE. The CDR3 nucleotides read TGTGCCAGCAGCGTAGGGGCCGAGACTCCCGAGCAGTACTTC. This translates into CASSVGAETPEQYF.

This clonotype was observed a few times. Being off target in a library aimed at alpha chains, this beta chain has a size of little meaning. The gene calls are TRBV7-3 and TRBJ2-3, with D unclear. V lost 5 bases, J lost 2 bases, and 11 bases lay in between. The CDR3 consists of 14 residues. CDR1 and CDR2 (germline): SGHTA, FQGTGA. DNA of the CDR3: TGTGCCAGCAGCCTCGGGTCCCCCACAGATACGCAGTATTTT. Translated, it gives CASSLGSPTDTQYF.

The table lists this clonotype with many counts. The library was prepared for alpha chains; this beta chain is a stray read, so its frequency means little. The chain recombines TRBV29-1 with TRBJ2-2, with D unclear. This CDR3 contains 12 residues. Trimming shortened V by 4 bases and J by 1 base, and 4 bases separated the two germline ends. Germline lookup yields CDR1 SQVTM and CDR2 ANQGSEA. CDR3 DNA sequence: TGCAGCGTTGTAGGGAACACCGGGGAGCTGTTTTTT. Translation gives CSVVGNTGELFF.

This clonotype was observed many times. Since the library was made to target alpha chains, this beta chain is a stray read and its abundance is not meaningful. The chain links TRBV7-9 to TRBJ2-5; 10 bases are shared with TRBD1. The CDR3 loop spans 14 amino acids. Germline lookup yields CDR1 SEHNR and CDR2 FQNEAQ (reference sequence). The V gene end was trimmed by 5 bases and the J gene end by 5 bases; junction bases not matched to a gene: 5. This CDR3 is CASSPPTGGETQYF. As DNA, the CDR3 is TGTGCCAGCAGCCCCCCGACAGGGGGCGAGACCCAGTACTTC.

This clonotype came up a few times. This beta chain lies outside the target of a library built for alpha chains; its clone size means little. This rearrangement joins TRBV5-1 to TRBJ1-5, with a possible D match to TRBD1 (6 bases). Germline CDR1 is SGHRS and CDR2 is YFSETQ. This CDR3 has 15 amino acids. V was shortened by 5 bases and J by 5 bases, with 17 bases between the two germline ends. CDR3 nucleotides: TGCGCCAGCAGTATGAGCGGACAGTTTGATCAGCCCCAGCATTTT. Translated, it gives CASSMSGQFDQPQHF.

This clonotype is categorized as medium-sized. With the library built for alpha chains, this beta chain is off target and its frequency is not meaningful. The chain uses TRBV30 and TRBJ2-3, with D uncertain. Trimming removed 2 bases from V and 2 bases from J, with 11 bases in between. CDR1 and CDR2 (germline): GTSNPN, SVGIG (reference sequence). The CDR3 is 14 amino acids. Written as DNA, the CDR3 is TGTGCCTGGAGTTCAGGAACTAACACAGATACGCAGTATTTT. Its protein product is CAWSSGTNTDTQYF.

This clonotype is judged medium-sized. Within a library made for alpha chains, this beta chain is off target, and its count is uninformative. The DNA of the CDR3 is TGTGCCAGCAGCTTAAGTCGAGGAGCTGGCTATGAGCAGTTCTTC. Translating gives CASSLSRGAGYEQFF. The chain uses TRBV7-3 and TRBJ2-1, with D unresolved. The CDR3 contains 15 residues. CDR1 and CDR2 from the germline V gene are SGHTA and FQGTGA. V lost 1 base and J lost 8, with 15 bases in between.

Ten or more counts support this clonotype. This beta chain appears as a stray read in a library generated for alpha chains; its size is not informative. CDR3 sequence reads: CASSLGTHRYEQYF. In DNA form, the CDR3 reads TGTGCCAGCAGTTTAGGGACACACCGCTACGAGCAGTACTTC. V is TRBV6-5 and J is TRBJ2-7; D is possibly TRBD1 (6 bases). Trimming took 4 bases from V and 3 from J, leaving 13 bases between them. This CDR3 is built from 14 residues. Per the germline V gene, CDR1 is MNHEY and CDR2 is SVGAGI.

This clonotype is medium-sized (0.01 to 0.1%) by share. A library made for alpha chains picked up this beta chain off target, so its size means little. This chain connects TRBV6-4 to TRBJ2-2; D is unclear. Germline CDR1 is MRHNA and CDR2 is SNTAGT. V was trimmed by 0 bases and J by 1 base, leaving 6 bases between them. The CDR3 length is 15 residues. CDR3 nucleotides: TGTGCCAGCAGTGACTCGGCAGGGAACACCGGGGAGCTGTTTTTT. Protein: CASSDSAGNTGELFF.